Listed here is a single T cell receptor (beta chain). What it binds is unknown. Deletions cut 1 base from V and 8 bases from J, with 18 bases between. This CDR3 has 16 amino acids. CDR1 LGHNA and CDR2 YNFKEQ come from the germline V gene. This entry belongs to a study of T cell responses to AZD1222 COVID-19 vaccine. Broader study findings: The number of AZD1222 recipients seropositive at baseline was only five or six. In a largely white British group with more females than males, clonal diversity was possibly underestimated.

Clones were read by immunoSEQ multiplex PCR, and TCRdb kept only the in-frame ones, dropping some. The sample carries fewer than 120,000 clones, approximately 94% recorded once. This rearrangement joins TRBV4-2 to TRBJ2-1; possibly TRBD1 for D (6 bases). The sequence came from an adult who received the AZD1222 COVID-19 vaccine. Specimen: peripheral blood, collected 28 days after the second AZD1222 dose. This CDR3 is CASSQVQGSPQYEQFF. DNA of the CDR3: TGTGCCAGCAGCCAAGTTCAGGGGAGTCCGCAATATGAGCAGTTCTTC.